The 16 T cell receptor beta chains listed next were all sequenced from one sample in a study of early T cells in non-severe SARS-CoV-2 infection. A single record per CDR3 protein comes from TCRdb applying MiXCR to the 5' RACE reads. The repertoire has around 62,000 distinct CDR3 sequences, 4% to 5.5% of them found once; the top ten carry around 4.9%. Sequenced sample: whole blood. All receptors come from an adult who was a healthcare worker with PCR-confirmed SARS-CoV-2 infection or an uninfected control (not recorded which).

The V and J genes are TRBV5-1 and TRBJ1-2; 12 bases align to TRBD1. The CDR3 totals 17 residues. Germline V CDR1 and CDR2: SGHRS, YFSETQ. The V gene end was trimmed by 0 bases and the J gene end by 7 bases; junction bases not matched to a gene: 10. CDR3 protein: CASSLAPPGQGASGYTF. The CDR3 DNA reads TGCGCCAGCAGCTTGGCACCGCCGGGACAGGGGGCGAGTGGCTACACCTTC.

The gene calls are TRBV25-1 and TRBJ2-1; D gene uncertain. The germline V and J ends were trimmed by 1 base and 8 bases, with 12 bases remaining between them. Per the germline V gene, CDR1 is MGHDK and CDR2 is SYGVNS. This CDR3 has 14 amino acids. This CDR3 is CASSESPNNDEQFF. Written as DNA, the CDR3 is TGTGCCAGCAGTGAATCTCCTAACAACGATGAGCAGTTCTTC.

Many counts were recorded for this clonotype. The CDR3 is CSARVWEVGAFF. As DNA, the CDR3 is TGCAGTGCTAGAGTATGGGAGGTTGGAGCTTTCTTT. This sequence joins TRBV20-1 and TRBJ1-1, with D hard to call. CDR1 is DFQATT, CDR2 SNEGSKA, per germline (reference sequence). Between the trimmed V and J ends, which lost 1 base and 10 bases, there was a span of 13 bases. This CDR3 is built from 12 residues.

The chain links TRBV7-8 to TRBJ1-1; 7 bases agree with TRBD1. With V trimmed by 5 bases and J by 6 bases, 6 bases remained unmatched. Germline CDR1 reads SGHVS; CDR2 reads FQNEAQ. The CDR3 has 13 residues. CDR3 nucleotide sequence: TGTGCCAGCAGCGTCCAGGGGGTCTCTGAAGCTTTCTTT. Its protein product is CASSVQGVSEAFF.

This clonotype was detected many times. The CDR3: CASSEAPPPNSPLHF. CDR3 DNA: TGTGCCAGCAGTGAAGCCCCCCCTCCGAATTCACCCCTCCACTTT. The chain joins TRBV2 to TRBJ1-6; no clear D. The V end was cut by 0 bases, the J end by 7 bases, with 10 bases between. The CDR3 is made up of 15 amino acids. Germline CDR1 and CDR2: SNHLY and FYNNEI.

The chain uses TRBV3-1 and TRBJ1-1; D gene uncertain. CDR1 and CDR2 from the germline V gene are LGHDT and YNNKEL (reference sequence). This CDR3 is 14 amino acids long. Trimming shortened V by 7 bases and J by 2 bases, and 14 bases separated the two germline ends. The CDR3 nucleotides are TGTGCCAGCATTCTCTCCACAGTCAACACTGAAGCTTTCTTT. The encoded protein is CASILSTVNTEAFF.

Ten or more counts support this clonotype. The chain recombines TRBV2 with TRBJ2-1; possible D gene TRBD2, 5 bases. CDR3 length equals 14 residues. Trimming left V 7 bases short and J 6 bases short, with 16 bases between. CDR1 and CDR2 from the germline V gene are SNHLY and FYNNEI. The CDR3 nucleotides are TGTGCCAGCATGCTCGGGGTATCCCTCAATGAGCAGTTCTTC. Translation: CASMLGVSLNEQFF.

This clonotype was picked up many times. In nucleotides, the CDR3 is TGTGCCAGCAGCTCCACTTTCGACAGCTACGAGCAGTACTTC. The encoded protein is CASSSTFDSYEQYF. The V and J genes are TRBV13 and TRBJ2-7; the D gene is possibly TRBD1 (5 bases). The CDR3 sequence is 14 residues long. The germline V and J ends were trimmed by 4 bases and 3 bases, with 13 bases remaining between them. Germline V CDR1 and CDR2: PRHDT, FYEKMQ (reference sequence).

The V and J genes are TRBV5-1 and TRBJ1-2, with D possibly TRBD1 on 5 matching bases. This CDR3 region has 13 residues. From germline, CDR1 is SGHRS and CDR2 YFSETQ. Trimming stripped 0 bases from V and 5 bases from J, with 8 bases between. The chain's CDR3 is CASSLGAGYGYTF. The CDR3 coding sequence is TGCGCCAGCAGCTTGGGAGCAGGGTATGGCTACACCTTC.

This clonotype has a count of ten or more. V and J are TRBV24-1 and TRBJ2-3, with 9 bases fitting TRBD2. The CDR3 totals 16 residues. The V and J ends lost 2 bases and 0 bases, in that order; junction bases with no gene match: 2. Germline-derived CDR1 and CDR2 are KGHDR and SFDVKD. CDR3 protein: CATSDSAGGSTDTQYF. CDR3 DNA sequence: TGTGCCACCAGTGATTCAGCGGGGGGAAGCACAGATACGCAGTATTTT.

In its sample, this clonotype was seen a few times. The chain recombines TRBV7-6 with TRBJ2-1; possible D gene TRBD1, 6 bases. The V gene's germline CDR1 is SGHVS and CDR2 FNYEAQ. CDR3 length: 12 amino acids. Trimming removed 5 bases at V and 9 bases at J, with 11 bases between. In nucleotides, the CDR3 is TGTGCCAGCAGCACAACAGGGAGTGAGCAGTTCTTC. Protein: CASSTTGSEQFF. Full variable domain (remainder filled in from reference TRBV7-6 and TRBJ2-1): GAGVSQSPRYKVTKRGQDVALRCDPISGHVSLYWYRQALGQGPEFLTYFNYEAQQDKSGLPNDRFSAERPEGSISTLTIQRTEQRDSAMYRCASSTTGSEQFFGPGTRLTVL.

This clonotype was seen more than once but under ten times. The J gene is TRBJ2-7, the V gene TRBV7-9, with TRBD1 as a possible D gene (5 bases). This CDR3 is built from 15 residues. Trimming cost V 1 base and J 6 bases, with 16 bases left between them. Germline V gene sequence: CDR1 SEHNR, CDR2 FQNEAQ (reference sequence). DNA of the CDR3: TGTGCCAGCAGCTTAGATGGCAGGGTCTCTTCCGAGCAGTACTTC. It is translated as CASSLDGRVSSEQYF.

This clonotype was seen many times. This chain joins TRBV5-1 and TRBJ2-7, with D tentatively TRBD1 or TRBD2 (5 bases each). Trimming left V 2 bases short and J 6 bases short, with 9 bases between. This CDR3 is built from 12 residues. Germline V gives CDR1 SGHRS, CDR2 YFSETQ. The CDR3 loop is CASSFSGSEQYF. The CDR3 nucleotides read TGCGCCAGCAGCTTCTCAGGGAGCGAGCAGTACTTC.

This clonotype was picked up many times. The V call is TRBV19, the J call TRBJ1-4, with D hard to call. The CDR3 runs 12 residues. V lost 3 bases and J lost 3, with 2 bases in between. Germline CDR1 is LNHDA and CDR2 is SQIVND (reference sequence). This CDR3 is CASSMANEKLFF. The CDR3 bases are TGTGCCAGTAGTATGGCTAATGAAAAACTGTTTTTT.

This clonotype was counted ten times or more. The V gene is TRBV20-1, the J gene TRBJ2-2; D is possibly TRBD1 (5 bases). Germline V gene lookup returns CDR1 DFQATT and CDR2 SNEGSKA (reference sequence). This CDR3 comprises 15 residues. The ends were cut back, 5 bases at V and 4 bases at J, with 17 bases in the middle. The CDR3 DNA reads TGCAGTGCTCCAGACCCAGGGAAGGCCACCGGGGAGCTGTTTTTT. The encoded protein is CSAPDPGKATGELFF.

This clonotype has ten or more counts. The CDR3 region is CSAQPGTGANIQYF. The CDR3 nucleotides are TGCAGCGCCCAACCCGGGACAGGGGCAAACATTCAGTACTTC. This sequence joins TRBV29-1 and TRBJ2-4; 10 nucleotides match TRBD1. This CDR3 is built from 14 residues. V shed 7 bases, J shed 6 bases, and the junction held 9 bases outside the gene matches. The germline V gene has CDR1 SQVTM and CDR2 ANQGSEA.